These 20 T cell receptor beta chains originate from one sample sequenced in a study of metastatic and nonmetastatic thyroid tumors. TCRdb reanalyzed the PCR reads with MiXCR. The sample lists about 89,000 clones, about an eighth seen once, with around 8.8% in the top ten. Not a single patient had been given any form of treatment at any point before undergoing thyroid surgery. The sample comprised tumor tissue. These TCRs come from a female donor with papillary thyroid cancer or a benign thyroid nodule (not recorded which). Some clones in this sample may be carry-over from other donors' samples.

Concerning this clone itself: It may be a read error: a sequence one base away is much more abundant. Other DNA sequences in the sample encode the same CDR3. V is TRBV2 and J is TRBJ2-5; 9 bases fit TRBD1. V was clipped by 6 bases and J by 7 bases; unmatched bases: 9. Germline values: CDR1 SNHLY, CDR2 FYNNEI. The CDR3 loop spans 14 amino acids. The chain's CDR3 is CASRAGTGGLTQYF. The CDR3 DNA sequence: TGTGCCAGCAGAGCCGGTACAGGGGGCTTGACCCAGTACTTC.

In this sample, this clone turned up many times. CDR3 nucleotide sequence: TGTGCCAGTAGTGGGACAAGGAAGTATCAGCCCCAGCATTTT. It specifies CASSGTRKYQPQHF. The chain carries TRBV19 and TRBJ1-5; tentative D call: TRBD1 (6 bases). Trimming took off 5 bases at V and 5 bases at J, with 13 bases between the two ends. The CDR3 totals 14 residues. Germline V gene data show CDR1 as LNHDA and CDR2 as SQIVND (reference sequence).

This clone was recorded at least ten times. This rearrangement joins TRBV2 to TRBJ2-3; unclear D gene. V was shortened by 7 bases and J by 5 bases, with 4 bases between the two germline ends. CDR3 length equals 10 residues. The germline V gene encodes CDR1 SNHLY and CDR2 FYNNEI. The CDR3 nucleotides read TGTGCCAGCATGGGAGATACGCAGTATTTT. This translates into CASMGDTQYF.

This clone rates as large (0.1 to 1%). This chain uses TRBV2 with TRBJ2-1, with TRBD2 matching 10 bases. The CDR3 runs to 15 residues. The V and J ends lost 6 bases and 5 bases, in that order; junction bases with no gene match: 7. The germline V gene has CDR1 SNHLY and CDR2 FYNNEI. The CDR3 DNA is TGTGCCAGCAGACTAGCGGGATCATATAACAATGAGCAGTTCTTC. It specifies CASRLAGSYNNEQFF.

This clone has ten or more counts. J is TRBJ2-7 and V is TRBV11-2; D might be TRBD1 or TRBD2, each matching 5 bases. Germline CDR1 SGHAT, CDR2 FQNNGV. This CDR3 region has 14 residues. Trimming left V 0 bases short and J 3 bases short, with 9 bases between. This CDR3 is CASSLESGSYEQYF. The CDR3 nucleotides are TGTGCCAGCAGCTTAGAGTCAGGGAGCTACGAGCAGTACTTC.

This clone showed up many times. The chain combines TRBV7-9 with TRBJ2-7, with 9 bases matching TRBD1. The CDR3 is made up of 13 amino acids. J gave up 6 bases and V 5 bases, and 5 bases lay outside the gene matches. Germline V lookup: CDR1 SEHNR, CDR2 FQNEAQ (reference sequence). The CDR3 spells CASSRTGVGEQYF. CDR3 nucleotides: TGTGCCAGCAGCCGGACAGGGGTAGGCGAGCAGTACTTC.

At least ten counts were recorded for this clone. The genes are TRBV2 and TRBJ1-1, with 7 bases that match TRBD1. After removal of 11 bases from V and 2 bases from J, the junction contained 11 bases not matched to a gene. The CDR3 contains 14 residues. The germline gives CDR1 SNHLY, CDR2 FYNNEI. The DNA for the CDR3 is TGTGCCGGAAGGGGGGACAGATTAAACACTGAAGCTTTCTTT. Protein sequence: CAGRGDRLNTEAFF.

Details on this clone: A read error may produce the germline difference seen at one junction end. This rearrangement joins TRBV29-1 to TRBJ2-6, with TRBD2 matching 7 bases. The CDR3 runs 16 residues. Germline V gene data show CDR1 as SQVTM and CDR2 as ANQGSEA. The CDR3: CSVEGASGGGDNVLTF. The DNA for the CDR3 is TGCAGCGTTGAAGGAGCTAGCGGAGGTGGGGACAACGTCCTGACTTTC. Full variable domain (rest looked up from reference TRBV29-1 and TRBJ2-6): SAVISQKPSRDICQRGTSLTIQCQVDSQVTMMFWYRQQPGQSLTLIATANQGSEATYESGFVIDKFPISRPNLTFSTLTVSNMSPEDSSIYLCSVEGASGGGDNVLTFGAGSRLTVL.

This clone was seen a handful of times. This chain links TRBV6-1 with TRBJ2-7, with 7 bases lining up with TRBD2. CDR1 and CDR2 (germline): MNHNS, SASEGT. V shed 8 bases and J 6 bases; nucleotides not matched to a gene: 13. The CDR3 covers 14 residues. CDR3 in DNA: TGTGCCAGCGGGCCGGGGGGAGCGCAAAGCGAGCAGTACTTC. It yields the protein CASGPGGAQSEQYF.

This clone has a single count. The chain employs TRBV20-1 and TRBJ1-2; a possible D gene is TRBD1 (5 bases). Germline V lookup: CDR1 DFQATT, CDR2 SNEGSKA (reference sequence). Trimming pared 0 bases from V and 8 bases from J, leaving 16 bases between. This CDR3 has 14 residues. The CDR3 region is CSARDRWGLKGYTF. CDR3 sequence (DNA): TGCAGTGCTAGAGATAGGTGGGGACTGAAAGGCTACACCTTC.

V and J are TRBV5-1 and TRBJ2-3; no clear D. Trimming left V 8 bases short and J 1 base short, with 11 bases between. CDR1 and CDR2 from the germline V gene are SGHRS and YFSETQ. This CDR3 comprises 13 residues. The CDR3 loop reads CASILDRTDTQYF. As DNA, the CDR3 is TGCGCCAGTATCTTGGACCGCACAGATACGCAGTATTTT. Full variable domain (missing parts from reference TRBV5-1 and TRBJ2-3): KAGVTQTPRYLIKTRGQQVTLSCSPISGHRSVSWYQQTPGQGLQFLFEYFSETQRNKGNFPGRFSGRQFSNSRSEMNVSTLELGDSALYLCASILDRTDTQYFGPGTRLTVL.

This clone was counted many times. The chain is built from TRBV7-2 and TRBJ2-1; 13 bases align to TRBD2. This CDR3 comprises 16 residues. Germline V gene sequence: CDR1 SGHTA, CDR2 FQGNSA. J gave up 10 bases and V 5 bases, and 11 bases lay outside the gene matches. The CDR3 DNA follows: TGTGCCAGCAGCCGAGAAGGACTAGCGGGAGAGAGCGAGCAGTTCTTC. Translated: CASSREGLAGESEQFF.

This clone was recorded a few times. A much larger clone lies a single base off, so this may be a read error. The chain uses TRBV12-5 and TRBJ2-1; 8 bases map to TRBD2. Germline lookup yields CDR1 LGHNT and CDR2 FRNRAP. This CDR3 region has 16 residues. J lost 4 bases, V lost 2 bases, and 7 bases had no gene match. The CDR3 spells CASGLILGGRYNEQFF. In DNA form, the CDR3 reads TGTGCTAGTGGTTTGATCCTCGGCGGGAGGTACAATGAGCAGTTCTTC.

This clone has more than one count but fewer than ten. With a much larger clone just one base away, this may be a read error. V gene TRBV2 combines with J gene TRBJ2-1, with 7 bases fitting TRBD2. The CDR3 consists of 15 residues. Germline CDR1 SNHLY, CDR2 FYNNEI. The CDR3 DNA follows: TGTGCTAGTACCACCGGGGGGACTTACTACAATGAGCAGTTCTTC. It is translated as CASTTGGTYYNEQFF.

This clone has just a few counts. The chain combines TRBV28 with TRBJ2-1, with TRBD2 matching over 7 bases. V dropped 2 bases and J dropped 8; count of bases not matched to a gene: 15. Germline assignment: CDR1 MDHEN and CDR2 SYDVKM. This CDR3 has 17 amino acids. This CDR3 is CASSLILRGRANHEQFF. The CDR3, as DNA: TGTGCCAGCAGTTTAATCCTCAGAGGGAGGGCCAACCATGAGCAGTTCTTC.

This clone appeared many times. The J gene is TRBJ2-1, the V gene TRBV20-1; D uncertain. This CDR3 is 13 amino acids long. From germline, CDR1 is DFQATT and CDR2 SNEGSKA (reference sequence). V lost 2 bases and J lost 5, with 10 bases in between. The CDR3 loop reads CSARFLTDNEQFF. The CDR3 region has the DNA TGCAGTGCTAGATTCCTAACGGACAATGAGCAGTTCTTC.

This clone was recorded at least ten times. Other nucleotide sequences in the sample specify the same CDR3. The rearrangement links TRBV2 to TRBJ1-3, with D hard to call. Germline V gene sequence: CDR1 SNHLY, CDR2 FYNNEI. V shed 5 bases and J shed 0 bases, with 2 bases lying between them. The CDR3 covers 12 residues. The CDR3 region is CASSNSGNTIYF. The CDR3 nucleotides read TGTGCCAGCAGTAACTCTGGAAACACCATATATTTT.

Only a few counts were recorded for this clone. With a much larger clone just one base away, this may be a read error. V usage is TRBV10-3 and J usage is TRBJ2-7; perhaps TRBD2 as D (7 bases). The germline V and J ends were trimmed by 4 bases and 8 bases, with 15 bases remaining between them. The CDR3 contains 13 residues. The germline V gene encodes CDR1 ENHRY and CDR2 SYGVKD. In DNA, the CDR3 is TGTGCCATCAGTGGAGGACGGGGGGCTCAGCAGTACTTC. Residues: CAISGGRGAQQYF.

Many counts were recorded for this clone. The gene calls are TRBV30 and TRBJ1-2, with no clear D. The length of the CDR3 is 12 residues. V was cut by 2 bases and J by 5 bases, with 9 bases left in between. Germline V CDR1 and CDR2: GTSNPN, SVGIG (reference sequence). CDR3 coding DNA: TGTGCCTGGAGTCTTCTGGGGTATGGCTACACCTTC. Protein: CAWSLLGYGYTF.

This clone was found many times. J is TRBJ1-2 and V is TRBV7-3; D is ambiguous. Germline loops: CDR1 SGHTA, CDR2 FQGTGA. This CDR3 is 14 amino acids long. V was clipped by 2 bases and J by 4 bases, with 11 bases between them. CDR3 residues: CASSLQPGSYGYTF. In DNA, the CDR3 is TGTGCCAGCAGCTTACAACCAGGCTCCTATGGCTACACCTTC.